Following are 20 T cell receptor beta chains from one sample sequenced in a study of blood T cells in healthy people across ages. Alongside a J-beta primer mix, a sample-barcoded 5' primer served in a second PCR lasting roughly 7 to 11 cycles. TCRdb analysed the 5' RACE reads with MiXCR anew, one entry per CDR3 protein. The profile covers about 570,000 distinct CDR3 sequences, with over 25% appearing a single time and over 3.5% taken by the ten largest. The same data also contributed to another study, on T cells of mothers and their children.

The sample was blood. Receptors originate from a boy aged 2 to 10 in good health.

This clonotype was picked up a small number of times. This chain connects TRBV25-1 to TRBJ2-5; 7 nucleotides line up with TRBD2. V lost 3 bases, J lost 1 base, and 14 bases stayed unmatched. CDR1 is MGHDK, CDR2 SYGVNS, per germline. The CDR3 runs 18 residues. The CDR3 is CASSDERSRVAGQETQYF. CDR3 coding DNA: TGTGCCAGCAGTGACGAAAGAAGCAGAGTAGCGGGCCAAGAGACCCAGTACTTC.

This clonotype has more than one count but fewer than ten. This sequence joins TRBV10-3 and TRBJ1-3; TRBD1 aligns across 7 bases. The CDR3 length is 13 residues. The V gene end was trimmed by 8 bases and the J gene end by 0 bases; junction bases not matched to a gene: 1. The germline CDR1 and CDR2 sequences are ENHRY and SYGVKD. Written as DNA, the CDR3 is TGTGCCATCCGGGACAGCTCTGGAAACACCATATATTTT. Its protein is CAIRDSSGNTIYF.

CDR3 sequence (DNA): TGTGCCAGCAGCCAAGACAGCGGGGCAAAAGAGACCCAGTACTTC. Its translation is CASSQDSGAKETQYF. The chain couples TRBV3-1 to TRBJ2-5, with 7 nucleotides matching TRBD2. The junction had 4 bases not matched to a gene; V was cut back by 0 bases and J by 3 bases. CDR3 length: 15 amino acids. Germline V CDR1 and CDR2: LGHDT, YNNKEL (reference sequence).

There are a few counts of this clonotype. V is TRBV28 and J is TRBJ2-2; perhaps D is TRBD1 or TRBD2 (6 bases each). The CDR3 sequence is 14 residues long. Per germline, CDR1 MDHEN and CDR2 SYDVKM. With 5 bases removed from V and 7 bases from J, the gap between germline ends came to 14 bases. CDR3 in amino acids: CASSPIRGLGELFF. CDR3 in DNA: TGTGCCAGCAGTCCCATCAGGGGACTCGGGGAGCTGTTTTTT.

This clonotype appeared a few times. The J gene is TRBJ2-1, the V gene TRBV7-9, with a tentative D call TRBD2 (6 bases). The V end was cut by 5 bases, the J end by 1 base, with 12 bases between. CDR3 length equals 15 residues. Germline V gene sequence: CDR1 SEHNR, CDR2 FQNEAQ (reference sequence). CDR3 in amino acids: CASSTTGTSYNEQFF. In DNA, the CDR3 is TGTGCCAGCAGCACTACCGGGACTTCCTACAATGAGCAGTTCTTC.

This chain connects TRBV20-1 to TRBJ2-1; 10 bases are shared with TRBD2. The J call is uncertain, as TRBJ2-5 better fits the DNA end. The CDR3 is 14 amino acids. Germline V CDR1 and CDR2: DFQATT, SNEGSKA (reference sequence). The DNA of the CDR3 is TGCAGTGCGGTAGCGGGGGGCCTTCAAGAGACCCAGTACTTC. This translates into CSAVAGGLQETQYF.

As regards this clonotype: One end of the junction fails to match germline, which may point to a read error. The V and J genes are TRBV7-7 and TRBJ2-2; D not resolved. Germline lookup yields CDR1 SSHAT and CDR2 FNYEAQ (reference sequence). The CDR3 has 14 residues. The DNA of the CDR3 is TGTGCTAGCAGCTTAGAGGTCGGGTCCGGGGAGCTGTTTTTT. Translating gives CASSLEVGSGELFF.

This clonotype has just a few counts. The V call is TRBV6-5, the J call TRBJ2-4; 7 bases map to TRBD2. Near its end, the DNA agrees better with TRBJ2-7, so the J call may be wrong. The CDR3 covers 13 residues. The germline V gene has CDR1 MNHEY and CDR2 SVGAGI. The CDR3 DNA reads as TGTGCCAGCAGTCTCCCCGGGAGGAACGAGCAGTACTTC. Translated, it gives CASSLPGRNEQYF.

The chain carries TRBV7-9 and TRBJ2-6; D is tentatively TRBD1 or TRBD2 (5 bases each). The germline CDR1 and CDR2 sequences are SEHNR and FQNEAQ (reference sequence). CDR3 length: 17 amino acids. V lost 3 bases and J 0 bases, leaving 12 bases between the germline ends. The CDR3 bases are TGTGCCAGCAGCTTCGAGGGACGGATCTCTGGGGCCAACGTCCTGACTTTC. Residues: CASSFEGRISGANVLTF.

CDR3 DNA: TGTGCCAGCAGCCAAGAGGGCGGTTTAGTCTACGAGCAGTACTTC. It is translated as CASSQEGGLVYEQYF. This sequence joins TRBV3-1 and TRBJ2-5, with D uncertain. TRBJ2-7 explains the end of the DNA better; the J call may be wrong. Germline CDR1 reads LGHDT; CDR2 reads YNNKEL (reference sequence). The CDR3 runs 15 residues.

CDR3 region: CASNLGDRRSTNEKLFF. The CDR3 DNA reads TGTGCCAGCAACCTTGGGGACAGGAGATCAACTAATGAAAAACTGTTTTTT. This rearrangement joins TRBV12-3 or TRBV12-4 to TRBJ1-4, with TRBD1 matching over 8 bases. This CDR3 has 17 residues. Trimming removed 7 bases from V and 0 bases from J; junction bases left unmatched: 10.

This chain uses TRBV5-1 with TRBJ2-1; 8 bases are a match to TRBD2. Germline CDR1 is SGHRS and CDR2 is YFSETQ. V lost 4 bases, J lost 5 bases, and 2 bases stayed unmatched. This CDR3 region has 13 residues. This chain's CDR3 is CASSRGGHNEQFF. CDR3 bases: TGCGCCAGCAGCCGGGGGGGCCACAATGAGCAGTTCTTC. Complete variable domain (other parts from reference TRBV5-1 and TRBJ2-1): KAGVTQTPRYLIKTRGQQVTLSCSPISGHRSVSWYQQTPGQGLQFLFEYFSETQRNKGNFPGRFSGRQFSNSRSEMNVSTLELGDSALYLCASSRGGHNEQFFGPGTRLTVL.

The genes are TRBV20-1 and TRBJ2-4; D possibly corresponds to TRBD2 (6 bases). Deletions cut 2 bases from V and 3 bases from J, with 8 bases between. The CDR3 is 13 residues long. The germline CDR1 and CDR2 sequences are DFQATT and SNEGSKA (reference sequence). This chain's CDR3 is CSARTRGKNIQYF. The CDR3 nucleotides are TGCAGTGCTAGAACGCGGGGCAAAAACATTCAGTACTTC.

This clonotype has a handful of counts. An end of the junction does not agree with germline; a read error may underlie this. The J gene is TRBJ1-6, the V gene TRBV11-1, with a weak D call TRBD1 (5 bases). Per the germline V gene, CDR1 is SGHAT and CDR2 is FQDESV (reference sequence). The CDR3 has 16 amino acids. In nucleotides, the CDR3 is TGTGCCGGCAGCCTCCGGGACCCGAGCGGGAATTCACCCCTCCACTTT. It translates to CAGSLRDPSGNSPLHF. Supplemented by reference TRBV11-1 and TRBJ1-6, the full variable domain reads EAEVAQSPRYKITEKSQAVAFWCDPISGHATLYWYRQILGQGPELLVQFQDESVVDDSQLPKDRFSAERLKGVDSTLKIQPAELGDSAMYLCAGSLRDPSGNSPLHFGNGTRLTVT.

The chain links TRBV11-2 to TRBJ1-2, with D maybe TRBD1 (5 bases). This CDR3 spans 14 amino acids. In germline, CDR1 is SGHAT, CDR2 FQNNGV. V lost 4 bases, J lost 6 bases, and 15 bases lay in between. CDR3 sequence (DNA): TGTGCCAGCAGCTCGATGGACATTGGCAATGGCTACACCTTC. Protein sequence: CASSSMDIGNGYTF.

This sequence joins TRBV20-1 and TRBJ2-7; 7 bases are shared with TRBD1. J gave up 3 bases and V 5 bases, and 1 base lay outside the gene matches. CDR1 and CDR2 (germline): DFQATT, SNEGSKA (reference sequence). This CDR3 region has 11 residues. As DNA, the CDR3 is TGCAGTGCTCACAGGGGCTACGAGCAGTACTTC. Translation: CSAHRGYEQYF.

The rearrangement joins TRBV6-2 or TRBV6-3 to TRBJ2-3, with TRBD2 identical over 7 bases. Trimming removed 6 bases from V and 0 bases from J; junction bases left unmatched: 6. CDR1 and CDR2 (germline): MNHEY, SVGEGT. The CDR3 totals 15 residues. CDR3 coding DNA: TGTGCCAGCAGCACTAGCGCTACTAGCACAGATACGCAGTATTTT. This encodes CASSTSATSTDTQYF.

In its sample, this clonotype was seen a few times. J is TRBJ2-1 and V is TRBV20-1; D might be TRBD2 (6 bases). This CDR3 is 16 amino acids long. Germline V gene data show CDR1 as DFQATT and CDR2 as SNEGSKA (reference sequence). Between the trimmed V and J ends, which lost 3 bases and 4 bases, there was a span of 19 bases. The CDR3 reads CSASRGLSGVYNEQFF. Here the CDR3 DNA reads TGCAGTGCTAGTCGCGGCCTATCGGGGGTTTACAATGAGCAGTTCTTC.

This chain links TRBV12-3 or TRBV12-4 with TRBJ2-5, with 8 bases aligning to TRBD2. The trim removed 7 bases at V and 1 base at J, leaving 8 bases unmatched. The CDR3 has 15 amino acids. The CDR3 DNA is TGTGCCAGCATCGCGGGGGGCAGCTTCCAAGAGACCCAGTACTTC. Translation: CASIAGGSFQETQYF.

The chain uses TRBV25-1 and TRBJ2-7, with unresolved D. Between the trimmed V and J ends, which lost 3 bases and 5 bases, there was a span of 14 bases. CDR3 size: 14 residues. The germline gives CDR1 MGHDK, CDR2 SYGVNS. This chain's CDR3 is CASSDPSKANEQYF. The CDR3 DNA reads as TGTGCCAGCAGTGACCCGTCTAAGGCTAACGAGCAGTACTTC.